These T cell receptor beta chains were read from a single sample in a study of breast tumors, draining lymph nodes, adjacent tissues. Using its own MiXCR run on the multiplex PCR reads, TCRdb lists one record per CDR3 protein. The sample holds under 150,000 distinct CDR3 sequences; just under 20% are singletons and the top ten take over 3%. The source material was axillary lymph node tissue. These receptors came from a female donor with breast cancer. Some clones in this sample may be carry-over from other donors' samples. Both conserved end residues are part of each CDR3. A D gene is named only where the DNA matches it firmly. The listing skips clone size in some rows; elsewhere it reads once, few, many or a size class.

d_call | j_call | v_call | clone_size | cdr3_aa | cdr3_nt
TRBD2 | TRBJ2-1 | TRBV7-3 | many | CASSLGTSGDEQFF | TGTGCCAGCAGCTTGGGGACTAGTGGCGATGAGCAGTTCTTC
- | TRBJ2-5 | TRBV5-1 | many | CASSHYRRDQETQYF | TGCGCCAGCAGCCACTATCGGCGGGACCAAGAGACCCAGTACTTC
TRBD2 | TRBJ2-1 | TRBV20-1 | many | CSARDFPSGVYNEQFF | TGCAGTGCTAGAGATTTTCCTAGCGGGGTGTACAATGAGCAGTTCTTC
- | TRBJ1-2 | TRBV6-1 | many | CAIGWRTGYTF | TGTGCCATCGGGTGGCGAACTGGCTACACCTTC
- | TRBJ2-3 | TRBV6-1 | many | CASRYIRGSSTDTQYF | TGTGCCAGCAGATACATCAGGGGTTCCAGCACAGATACGCAGTATTTT
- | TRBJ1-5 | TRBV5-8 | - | CASSLKGIMKQPQHF | TGTGCCAGCAGCTTGAAAGGGATTATGAAGCAGCCCCAGCATTTT
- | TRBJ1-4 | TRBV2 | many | CASSEAGATNEKLFF | TGTGCCAGCAGTGAAGCGGGTGCCACTAATGAAAAACTGTTTTTT
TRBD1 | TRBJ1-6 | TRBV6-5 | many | CASSYSGQDSSSYNSPLHF | TGTGCCAGCAGTTACTCTGGACAGGACTCTAGCTCCTATAATTCACCCCTCCACTTT
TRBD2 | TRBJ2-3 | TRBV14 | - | CASSKTSGGSRSTDTQYF | TGTGCCAGCAGCAAGACTAGCGGGGGGTCCCGAAGCACAGATACGCAGTATTTT
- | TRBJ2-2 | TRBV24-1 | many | CATSDPRQGDTGELFF | TGTGCCACCAGTGATCCCCGGCAGGGTGACACCGGGGAGCTGTTTTTT
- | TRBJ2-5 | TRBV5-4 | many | CASSRLQATQYF | TGTGCCAGCAGCAGACTACAGGCGACCCAGTACTTC
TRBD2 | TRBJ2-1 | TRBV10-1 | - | CASSESGTSGDEQFF | TGCGCCAGCAGTGAGTCCGGGACTAGCGGGGATGAGCAGTTCTTC
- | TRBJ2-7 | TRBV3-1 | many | CASSQGFPRESSYEQYF | TGTGCCAGCAGCCAAGGCTTCCCGCGCGAGAGCTCCTACGAGCAGTACTTC
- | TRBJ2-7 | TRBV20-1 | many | CSATLTYEQYF | TGCAGTGCCACCTTGACCTACGAGCAGTACTTC
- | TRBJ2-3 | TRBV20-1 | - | CSAARGGSATDTQYF | TGCAGTGCCGCCAGGGGGGGATCTGCTACAGATACGCAGTATTTT
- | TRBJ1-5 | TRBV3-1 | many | CASSPSSMNQPQHF | TGTGCCAGCAGCCCCTCGAGCATGAATCAGCCCCAGCATTTT
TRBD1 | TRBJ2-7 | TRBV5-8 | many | CASSTQGSYEQYF | TGTGCCAGCAGCACACAGGGGTCCTACGAGCAGTACTTC
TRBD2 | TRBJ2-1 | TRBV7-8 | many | CASSLVGGTSGNNEQFF | TGTGCCAGCAGCTTAGTGGGGGGGACTAGCGGGAACAATGAGCAGTTCTTC
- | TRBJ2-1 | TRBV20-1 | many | CSARDLWGERYNEQFF | TGCAGTGCTAGAGATCTTTGGGGGGAGAGGTACAATGAGCAGTTCTTC
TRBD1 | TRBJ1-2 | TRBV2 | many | CASTGQGAQAYGYTF | TGTGCCAGCACGGGACAGGGGGCGCAGGCCTATGGCTACACCTTC
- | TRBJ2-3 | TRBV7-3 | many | CASSFGRGLTGDTQYF | TGTGCCAGCAGCTTTGGCAGGGGTTTAACCGGGGATACGCAGTATTTT
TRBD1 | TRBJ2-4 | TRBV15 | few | CATSSLNRGRLDIQYF | TGTGCCACCAGCAGCCTCAACAGGGGACGGTTGGACATTCAGTACTTC
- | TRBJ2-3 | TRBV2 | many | CASSEARGDTQYF | TGTGCCAGCAGTGAAGCGCGGGGAGATACGCAGTATTTT
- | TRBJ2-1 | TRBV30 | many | CAWSSGDSFLF | TGTGCCTGGAGTTCGGGGGACTCCTTTCTCTTC
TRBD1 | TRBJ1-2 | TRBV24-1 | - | CATSDLQGGGYTF | TGTGCCACCAGTGATTTGCAGGGGGGTGGCTACACCTTC
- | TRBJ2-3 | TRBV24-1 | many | CATSDQTRGDTQYF | TGTGCCACCAGTGACCAGACTAGGGGGGATACGCAGTATTTT
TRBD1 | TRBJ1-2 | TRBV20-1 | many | CSATRGIYGYTF | TGCAGTGCTACCAGGGGGATCTATGGCTACACCTTC
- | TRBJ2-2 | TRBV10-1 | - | CASTTDANTGELFF | TGCGCCAGCACTACCGACGCGAACACCGGGGAGCTGTTTTTT
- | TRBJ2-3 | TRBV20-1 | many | CSAMWPSTDTQYF | TGCAGTGCTATGTGGCCTAGCACAGATACGCAGTATTTT
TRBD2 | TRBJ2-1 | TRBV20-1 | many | CSASGTSGLNEQFF | TGCAGTGCTTCTGGGACTAGCGGGTTAAATGAGCAGTTCTTC
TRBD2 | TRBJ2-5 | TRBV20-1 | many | CSASLAGGRVETQYF | TGCAGTGCGTCATTAGCGGGGGGCCGGGTGGAGACCCAGTACTTC
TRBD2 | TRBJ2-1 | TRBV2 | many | CASDPGRGSYNEQFF | TGTGCCAGCGACCCTGGGAGGGGCTCCTACAATGAGCAGTTCTTC
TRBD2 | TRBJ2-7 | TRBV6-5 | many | CASSPSAGEDYEQYF | TGTGCCAGCAGCCCCTCGGCGGGGGAGGATTACGAGCAGTACTTC
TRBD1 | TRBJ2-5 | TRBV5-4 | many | CASSSRRTGGETQYF | TGTGCCAGCAGCTCGCGTAGGACAGGGGGTGAGACCCAGTACTTC
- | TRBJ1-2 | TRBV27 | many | CASSLLASNYGYTF | TGTGCCAGCAGTTTATTGGCGAGTAACTATGGCTACACCTTC
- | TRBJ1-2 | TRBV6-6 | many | CASSYQPPYGYTF | TGTGCCAGCAGTTACCAACCGCCATATGGCTACACCTTC
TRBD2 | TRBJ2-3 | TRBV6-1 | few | CAGSLRGGGRDTQYF | TGTGCCGGTTCCCTACGGGGGGGGGGTCGGGATACGCAGTATTTT
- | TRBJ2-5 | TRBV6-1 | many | CASSESPRETQYF | TGTGCCAGCAGTGAATCCCCCCGGGAGACCCAGTACTTC
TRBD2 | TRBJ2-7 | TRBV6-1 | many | CASSVAGGPYEQYF | TGTGCCAGCAGTGTAGCGGGAGGGCCTTACGAGCAGTACTTC
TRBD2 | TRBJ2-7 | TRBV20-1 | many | CSANGLAGGRYEQYF | TGCAGTGCTAATGGGCTAGCGGGGGGGCGCTACGAGCAGTACTTC
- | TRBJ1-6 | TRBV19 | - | CANRAGGAYNSPLHF | TGTGCCAATAGGGCGGGGGGCGCCTATAATTCACCCCTCCACTTT
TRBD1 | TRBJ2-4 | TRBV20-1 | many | CSARRPTGLGDIQYF | TGCAGTGCTCGACGTCCGACAGGGCTAGGGGACATTCAGTACTTC
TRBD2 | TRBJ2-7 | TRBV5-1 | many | CASSFTSGTPEQYF | TGCGCCAGCAGCTTTACTAGCGGGACCCCCGAGCAGTACTTC
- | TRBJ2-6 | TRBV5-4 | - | CASSVTRGAGANVLTF | TGTGCCAGCAGCGTTACCAGGGGGGCTGGGGCCAACGTCCTGACTTTC
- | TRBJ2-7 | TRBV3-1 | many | CASSQWTSYEQYF | TGTGCCAGCAGCCAGTGGACTTCCTACGAGCAGTACTTC
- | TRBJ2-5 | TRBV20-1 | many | CSARDFWGGEETQYF | TGCAGTGCTAGAGATTTCTGGGGCGGCGAAGAGACCCAGTACTTC
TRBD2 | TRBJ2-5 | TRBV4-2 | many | CASSQKRGAQETQYF | TGTGCCAGCAGCCAAAAGCGGGGAGCTCAAGAGACCCAGTACTTC